This TCR beta chain was obtained from a study of blood T cell repertoires in COVID-19 (dated by TCRdb to about 2020). In the study overall: Collaborator samples came from the United States, Italy and Spain and covered acute and convalescent phases of COVID-19. The material from the prospective study consisted of cDNA or gDNA derived from T cells, B-cell-depleted T cells, or PBMCs. The dataset comprised deeply sampled blood TCRbeta repertoires from subjects exposed to, actively infected with, or recovered from COVID-19. A freely available public database, intended as a resource for researchers studying the immune response to SARS-CoV-2, is where the repertoires were released. The samples were drawn from two sources: the first 160 participants of the ongoing ImmuneRACE study, and 1,000 to 1,500 subjects contributed by 6 global collaborators. A de-identified subject ID, COVID-19 status, age in years and sex were almost always included in the sample metadata. Where available, HLA class I and class II types were taken from metadata supplied by the sample provider and were not determined by assay-based typing. The paper as a whole reports these results and caveats: The amount of clinical and demographic metadata varied by source and participant and was provided uncurated.

To note about this clone: Its antigen is still unknown. No base quality values were provided; no much bigger clone lies one nucleotide off.

Participants in the prospective study were aged roughly 18 to 100 years, lived in approximately 26 United States geographic areas, and enrolled through a virtual design. In the prospective study, participants were assigned to cohorts based on the clinical history participants reported in a screening survey and a study questionnaire. Recovered participants in ImmuneRACE Cohort 3 were defined as having two consecutive negative NP/OP PCR tests, clearance from a healthcare professional, or resolution of symptoms. In the prospective study, mobile phlebotomists collected whole blood, serum and a nasopharyngeal or oropharyngeal swab from each participant. Prospective study participants could optionally give additional blood draws and questionnaires over an approximately two-month period. Before DNA extraction, prospective study blood samples were shipped either frozen or at room temperature. TCRbeta CDR3 regions were amplified from genomic DNA by means of the immunoSEQ Assay, a bias-controlled multiplex PCR. The authors' analysis ran thus. The number of nucleated cells in each sample was estimated by amplification of reference gene primers within the assay. Sequence reads were collapsed and filtered to measure the absolute abundance of every unique TCRbeta CDR3 rearrangement. For each sample, productive Simpson clonality was calculated by taking the square root of Simpson's diversity index across productive rearrangements. TCRdb re-hosts the immuneACCESS table, in-frame sequences only. Its copies lack some clones; in the studies checked, an unresolved V gene accounts for under half of them, and the cause for the rest is not known. That table gives V, J and clone size, and the DNA gave D and trimming. The sample table lists over 250,000 clones, under 90% of them with a count of one. Under 2.5% of the sample belongs to the ten largest clones.

As encoded in the germline V gene, CDR1 is SGHTS while CDR2 is YDEGEE. Inclusive of the bounding cysteine and phenylalanine, the CDR3 is 12 residues long. Just the 36-base CDR3 DNA is kept, in frame starting at base 1. The trim is 4 bases for V and 1 base for J, with a gap of 5 bases between the germline ends. Here the chain combines TRBV5-8 and TRBJ1-1, with the D gene call left open. This clonotype was obtained from a woman aged 55-70 years who had recovered from COVID-19. Sequencing was done on a sample of PBMCs or T cells enriched from blood (not recorded which). The CDR3 is CASSHSNTEAFF. The DNA reads as follows: TGTGCCAGCAGCCACTCGAACACTGAAGCTTTCTTT.